A single sample gave rise to the 2 T cell receptor beta chains below, sequenced in a study of cytomegalovirus exposure and HLA in healthy donors (dated by TCRdb to the late 2010s). Library method: the immunoSEQ multiplex PCR assay. For the multiplex PCR, a mixture combining 60 forward primers for TCR Vbeta segments and 13 reverse primers for TCR Jbeta segments was used. Drawn from immuneACCESS, this table holds only the in-frame rearrangements with V and J called that TCRdb kept. Clones are partly lost; checked studies trace under half to an unresolved V gene and leave the rest unexplained. Within this sample are around 160,000 clones, with around 78% of them counted one time only. The biggest ten clones account for roughly 1% of the sample. Sequenced input: PBMCs. These receptors were obtained from a woman between 40 and 50 years old in good health and CMV-seronegative.

DNA for the CDR3: TGTGCCAGCAGCCAGGGATTGGGACAGCTGTTTTTT. This encodes CASSQGLGQLFF. This chain joins TRBV5-6 and TRBJ1-4; 7 bases are a match to TRBD1. V was pared by 4 bases and J by 14 bases, with 8 bases of the junction left unmatched. The CDR3 has 12 amino acids. Looked up from germline, CDR1 is SGHDT and CDR2 is YYEEEE.

The rearrangement links TRBV19 to TRBJ2-7; 12 nucleotides agree with TRBD2. CDR3 length: 13 residues. From germline, CDR1 is LNHDA and CDR2 SQIVND (reference sequence). After removal of 5 bases from V and 6 bases from J, the junction contained 2 bases not matched to a gene. The CDR3 sequence is CASSGLAGFEQYF. CDR3 sequence (DNA): TGTGCCAGTAGTGGACTAGCGGGATTCGAGCAGTACTTC.